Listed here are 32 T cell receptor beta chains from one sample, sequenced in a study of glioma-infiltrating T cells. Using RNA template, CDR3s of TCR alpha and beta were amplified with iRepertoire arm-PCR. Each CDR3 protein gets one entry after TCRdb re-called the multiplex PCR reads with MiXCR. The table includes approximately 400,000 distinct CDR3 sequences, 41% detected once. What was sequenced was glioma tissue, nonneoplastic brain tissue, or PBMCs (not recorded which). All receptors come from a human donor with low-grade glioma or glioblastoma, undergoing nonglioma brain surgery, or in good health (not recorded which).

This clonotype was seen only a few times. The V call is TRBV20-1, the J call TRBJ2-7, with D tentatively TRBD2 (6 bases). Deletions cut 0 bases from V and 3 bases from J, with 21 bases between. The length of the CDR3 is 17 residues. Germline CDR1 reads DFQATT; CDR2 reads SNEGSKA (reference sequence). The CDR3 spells CSARDLWLGRAHYEQYF. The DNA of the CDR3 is TGCAGTGCTAGAGACTTGTGGCTCGGGAGAGCTCACTACGAGCAGTACTTC.

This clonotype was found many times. The CDR3 protein is CASSPPGYNEKLFF. In DNA form, the CDR3 reads TGTGCCAGCAGCCCTCCGGGGTATAATGAAAAACTGTTTTTT. V usage is TRBV28 and J usage is TRBJ1-4; no clear D. The CDR3 is 14 residues long. V was pared by 6 bases and J by 4 bases, with 12 bases between. The germline CDR1 and CDR2 sequences are MDHEN and SYDVKM.

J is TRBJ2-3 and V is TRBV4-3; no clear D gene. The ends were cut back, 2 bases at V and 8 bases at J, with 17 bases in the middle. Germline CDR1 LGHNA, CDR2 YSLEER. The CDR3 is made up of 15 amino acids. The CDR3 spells CASSQQAGGSGTQYF. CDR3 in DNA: TGCGCCAGCAGCCAACAAGCCGGCGGTTCCGGTACGCAGTATTTT.

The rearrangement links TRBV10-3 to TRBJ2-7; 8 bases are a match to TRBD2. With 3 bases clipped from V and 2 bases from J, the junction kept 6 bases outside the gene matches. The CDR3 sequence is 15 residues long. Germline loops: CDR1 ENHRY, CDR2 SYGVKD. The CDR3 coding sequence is TGTGCCATCAGTGATGGGAGCGGGAGCCCCTACGAGCAGTACTTC. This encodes CAISDGSGSPYEQYF.

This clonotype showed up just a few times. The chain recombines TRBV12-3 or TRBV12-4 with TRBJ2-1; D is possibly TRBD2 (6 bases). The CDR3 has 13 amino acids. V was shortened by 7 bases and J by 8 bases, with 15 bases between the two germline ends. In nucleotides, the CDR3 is TGTGCCAGCAACCTGGACGCGGGGCATGAGCAGTTCTTC. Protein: CASNLDAGHEQFF.

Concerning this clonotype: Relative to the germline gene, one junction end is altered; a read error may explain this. In DNA form, the CDR3 reads TGCGGTGCACAACTAGCGGGAGGAGCCCACGAGCAGTACTTC. It yields the protein CGAQLAGGAHEQYF. The chain employs TRBV20-1 and TRBJ2-7; TRBD2 matches 12 bases. From germline, CDR1 is DFQATT and CDR2 SNEGSKA (reference sequence). The CDR3 has 14 residues.

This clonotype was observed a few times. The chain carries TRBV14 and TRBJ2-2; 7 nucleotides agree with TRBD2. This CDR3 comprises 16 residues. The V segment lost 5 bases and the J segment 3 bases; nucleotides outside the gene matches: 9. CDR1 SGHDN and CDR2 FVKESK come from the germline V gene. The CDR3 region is CASSDIAGPYTGELFF. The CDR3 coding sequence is TGTGCCAGCAGCGACATAGCGGGTCCTTACACCGGGGAGCTGTTTTTT. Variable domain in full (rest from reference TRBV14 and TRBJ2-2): EAGVTQFPSHSVIEKGQTVTLRCDPISGHDNLYWYRRVMGKEIKFLLHFVKESKQDESGMPNNRFLAERTGGTYSTLKVQPAELEDSGVYFCASSDIAGPYTGELFFGEGSRLTVL.

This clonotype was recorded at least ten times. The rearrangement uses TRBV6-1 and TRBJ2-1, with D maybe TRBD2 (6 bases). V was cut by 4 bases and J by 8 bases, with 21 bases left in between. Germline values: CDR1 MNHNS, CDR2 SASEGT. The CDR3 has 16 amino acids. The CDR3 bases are TGTGCCAGCAGTGTAGCTAGCGTCCTCCTATTCGATGAGCAGTTCTTC. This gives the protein CASSVASVLLFDEQFF.

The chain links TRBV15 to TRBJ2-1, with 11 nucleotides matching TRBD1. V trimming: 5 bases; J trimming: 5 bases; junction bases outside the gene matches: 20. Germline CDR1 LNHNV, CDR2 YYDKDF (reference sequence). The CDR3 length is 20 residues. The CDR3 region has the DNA TGTGCCACCAGCGGGGGACAGGGGGGTTACACCCGAAACCCCAACAATGAGCAGTTCTTC. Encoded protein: CATSGGQGGYTRNPNNEQFF.

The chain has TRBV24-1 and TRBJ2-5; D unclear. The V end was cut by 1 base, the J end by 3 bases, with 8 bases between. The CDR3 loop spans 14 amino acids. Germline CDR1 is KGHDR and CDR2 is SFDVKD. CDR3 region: CATSDFRHKETQYF. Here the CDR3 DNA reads TGTGCCACCAGTGATTTCAGGCACAAAGAGACCCAGTACTTC.

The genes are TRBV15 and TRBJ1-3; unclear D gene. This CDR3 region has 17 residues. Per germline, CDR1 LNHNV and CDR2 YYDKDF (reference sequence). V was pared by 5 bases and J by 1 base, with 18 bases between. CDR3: CATSGGGVEFSGNTIYF. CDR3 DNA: TGTGCCACCAGCGGAGGCGGAGTAGAGTTTTCTGGAAACACCATATATTTT.

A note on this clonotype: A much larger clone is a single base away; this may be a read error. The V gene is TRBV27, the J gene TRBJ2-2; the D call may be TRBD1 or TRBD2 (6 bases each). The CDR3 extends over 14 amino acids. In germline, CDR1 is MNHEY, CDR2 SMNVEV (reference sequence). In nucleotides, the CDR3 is TGTGCCAGCAGGGGCCGGAGGGACACCTGGGAGCTGTTTTTT. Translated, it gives CASRGRRDTWELFF.

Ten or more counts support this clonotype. This CDR3 is CASSYSTLGDTQYF. In DNA form, the CDR3 reads TGTGCCAGCAGTTACTCGACCTTGGGAGATACGCAGTATTTT. This chain joins TRBV6-5 and TRBJ2-3; D is uncertain. V was trimmed by 0 bases and J by 5 bases, leaving 9 bases between them. CDR1 and CDR2 from the germline V gene are MNHEY and SVGAGI. CDR3 length: 14 residues.

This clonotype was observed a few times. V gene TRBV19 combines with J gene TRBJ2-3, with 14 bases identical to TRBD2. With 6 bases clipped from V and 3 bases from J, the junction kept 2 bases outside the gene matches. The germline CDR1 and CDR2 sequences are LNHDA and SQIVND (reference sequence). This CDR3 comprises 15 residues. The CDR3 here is CASSGTSGRTDTQYF. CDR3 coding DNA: TGTGCCAGTAGCGGGACTAGCGGGAGAACAGATACGCAGTATTTT.

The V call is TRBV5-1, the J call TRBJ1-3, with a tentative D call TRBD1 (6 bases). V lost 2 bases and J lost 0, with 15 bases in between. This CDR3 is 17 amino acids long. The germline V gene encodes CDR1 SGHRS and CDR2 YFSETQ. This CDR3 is CASSFGSDRLSGNTIYF. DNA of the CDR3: TGCGCCAGCAGCTTCGGATCGGACAGACTCTCTGGAAACACCATATATTTT.

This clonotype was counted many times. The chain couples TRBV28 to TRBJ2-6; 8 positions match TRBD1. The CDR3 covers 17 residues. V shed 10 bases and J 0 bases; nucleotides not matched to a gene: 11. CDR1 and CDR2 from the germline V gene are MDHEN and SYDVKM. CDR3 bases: TGTGCCACCCATGGGGGACAGGTTGGCTCTGGGGCCAACGTCCTGACTTTC. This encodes CATHGGQVGSGANVLTF. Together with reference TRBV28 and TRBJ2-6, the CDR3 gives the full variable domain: DVKVTQSSRYLVKRTGEKVFLECVQDMDHENMFWYRQDPGLGLRLIYFSYDVKMKEKGDIPEGYSVSREKKERFSLILESASTNQTSMYLCATHGGQVGSGANVLTFGAGSRLTVL.

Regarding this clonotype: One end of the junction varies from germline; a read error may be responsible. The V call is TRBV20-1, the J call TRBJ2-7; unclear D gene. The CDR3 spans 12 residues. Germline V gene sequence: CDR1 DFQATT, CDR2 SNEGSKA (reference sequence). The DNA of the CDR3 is TGCAGTTCTAGAGAGCGAGAGTACGAGCAGTACTTC. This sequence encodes CSSREREYEQYF.

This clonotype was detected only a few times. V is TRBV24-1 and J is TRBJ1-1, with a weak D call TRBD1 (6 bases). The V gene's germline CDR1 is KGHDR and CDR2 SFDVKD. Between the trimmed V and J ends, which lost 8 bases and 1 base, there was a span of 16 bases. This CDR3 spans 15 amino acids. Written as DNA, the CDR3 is TGTGCCACCAATTGGTCGGACAGATCGAACACTGAAGCTTTCTTT. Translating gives CATNWSDRSNTEAFF.

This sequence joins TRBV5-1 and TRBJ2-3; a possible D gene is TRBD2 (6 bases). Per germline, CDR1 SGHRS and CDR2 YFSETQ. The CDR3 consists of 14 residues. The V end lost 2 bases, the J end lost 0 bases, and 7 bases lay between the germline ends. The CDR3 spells CASSFGGSTDTQYF. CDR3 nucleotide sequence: TGCGCCAGCAGCTTTGGAGGGAGCACAGATACGCAGTATTTT.

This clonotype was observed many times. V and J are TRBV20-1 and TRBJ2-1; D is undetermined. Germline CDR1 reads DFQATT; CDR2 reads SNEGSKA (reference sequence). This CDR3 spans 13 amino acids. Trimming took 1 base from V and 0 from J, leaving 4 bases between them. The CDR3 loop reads CSARADSYNEQFF. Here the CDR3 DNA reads TGCAGTGCTAGAGCCGACTCCTACAATGAGCAGTTCTTC.

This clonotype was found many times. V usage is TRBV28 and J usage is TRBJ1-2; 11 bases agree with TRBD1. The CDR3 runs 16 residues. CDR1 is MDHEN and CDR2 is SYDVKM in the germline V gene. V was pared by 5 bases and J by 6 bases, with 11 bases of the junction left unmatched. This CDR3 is CASSPPGDRGRDGYTF. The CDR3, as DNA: TGTGCCAGCAGTCCGCCAGGGGACAGGGGGAGGGATGGCTACACCTTC.

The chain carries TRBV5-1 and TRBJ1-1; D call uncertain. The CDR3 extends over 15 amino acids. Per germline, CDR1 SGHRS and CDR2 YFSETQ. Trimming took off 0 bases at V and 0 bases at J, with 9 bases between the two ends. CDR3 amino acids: CASSLGRNMNTEAFF. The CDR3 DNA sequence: TGCGCCAGCAGCTTGGGTAGGAACATGAACACTGAAGCTTTCTTT.

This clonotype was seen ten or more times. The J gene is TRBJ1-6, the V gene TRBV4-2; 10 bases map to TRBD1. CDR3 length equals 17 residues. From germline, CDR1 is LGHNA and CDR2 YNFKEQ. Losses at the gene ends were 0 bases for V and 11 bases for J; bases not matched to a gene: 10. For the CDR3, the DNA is TGTGCCAGCAGCCAAGAGGGGCGACAGGGGGCAAGGACACCCCTCCACTTT. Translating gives CASSQEGRQGARTPLHF.

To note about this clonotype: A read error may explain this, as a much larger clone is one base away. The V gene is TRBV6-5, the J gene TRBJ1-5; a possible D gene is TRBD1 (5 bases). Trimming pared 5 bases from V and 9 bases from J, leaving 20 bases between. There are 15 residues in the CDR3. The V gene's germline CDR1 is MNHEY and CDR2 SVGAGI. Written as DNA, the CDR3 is TGTGCCAGCAGTAAACGCCCGGCACGGGGACGGCCCCAGCATTTT. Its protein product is CASSKRPARGRPQHF.

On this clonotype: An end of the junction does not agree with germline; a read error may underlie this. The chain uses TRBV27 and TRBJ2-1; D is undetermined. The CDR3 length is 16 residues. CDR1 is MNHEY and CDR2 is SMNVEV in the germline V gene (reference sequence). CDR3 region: CASSQAPFAAPNEQFF. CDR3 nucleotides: TGCGCCAGCAGCCAAGCCCCGTTTGCAGCGCCGAATGAGCAGTTCTTC.

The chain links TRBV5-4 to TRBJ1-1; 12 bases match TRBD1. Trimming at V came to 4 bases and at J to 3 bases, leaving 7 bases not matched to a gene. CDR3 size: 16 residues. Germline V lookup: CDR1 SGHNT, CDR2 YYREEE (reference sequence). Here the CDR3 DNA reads TGTGCCAGCAGCGGGGGACAGGGGGCGAGATACACTGAAGCTTTCTTT. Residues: CASSGGQGARYTEAFF.

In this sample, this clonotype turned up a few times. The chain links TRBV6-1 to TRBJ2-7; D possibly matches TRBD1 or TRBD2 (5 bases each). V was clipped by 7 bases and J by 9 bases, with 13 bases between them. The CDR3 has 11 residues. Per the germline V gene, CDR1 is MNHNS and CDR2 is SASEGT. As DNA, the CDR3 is TGTGCCAGCAACACCGTGGGACGGCAGTACTTC. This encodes CASNTVGRQYF.

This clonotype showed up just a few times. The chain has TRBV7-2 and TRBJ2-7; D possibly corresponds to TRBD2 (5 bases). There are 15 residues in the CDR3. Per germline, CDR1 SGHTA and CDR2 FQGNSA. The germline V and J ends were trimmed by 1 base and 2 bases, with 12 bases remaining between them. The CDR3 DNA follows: TGTGCCAGCAGCTTAGGGAGGTCCCCTCCCTACGAGCAGTACTTC. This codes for CASSLGRSPPYEQYF.

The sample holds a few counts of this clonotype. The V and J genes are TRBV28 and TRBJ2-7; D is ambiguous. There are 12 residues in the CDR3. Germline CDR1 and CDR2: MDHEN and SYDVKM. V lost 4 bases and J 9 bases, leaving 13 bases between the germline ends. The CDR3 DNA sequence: TGTGCCAGCAGTTCCCCAGTAGAAAGGCAGTACTTC. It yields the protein CASSSPVERQYF.

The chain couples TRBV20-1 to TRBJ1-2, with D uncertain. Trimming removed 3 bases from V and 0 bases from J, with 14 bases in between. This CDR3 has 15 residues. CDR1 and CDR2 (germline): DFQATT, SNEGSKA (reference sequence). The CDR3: CSASGAAVANYGYTF. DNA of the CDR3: TGCAGTGCTAGCGGAGCCGCGGTCGCTAACTATGGCTACACCTTC.

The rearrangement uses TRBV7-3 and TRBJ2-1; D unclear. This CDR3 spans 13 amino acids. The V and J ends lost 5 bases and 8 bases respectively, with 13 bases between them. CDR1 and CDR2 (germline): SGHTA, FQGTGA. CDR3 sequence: CASSRGPDDEQFF. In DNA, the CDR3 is TGTGCCAGCAGCCGAGGACCGGACGATGAGCAGTTCTTC.

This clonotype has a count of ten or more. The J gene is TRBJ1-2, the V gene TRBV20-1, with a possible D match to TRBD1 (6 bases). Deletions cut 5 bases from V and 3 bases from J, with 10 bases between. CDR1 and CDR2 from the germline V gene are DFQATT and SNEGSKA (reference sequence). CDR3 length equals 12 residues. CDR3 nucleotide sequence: TGCAGTGCTCCCAGGGGTGACTATGGCTACACCTTC. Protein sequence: CSAPRGDYGYTF.